This note documents a single T cell receptor (beta chain) sequence. This entry belongs to a study of regulatory T cells in long-lasting Graves disease. The CDR3 is 17 amino acids. Trimming cost V 2 bases and J 4 bases; bases outside gene matches: 8. Germline CDR1 and CDR2: SGHTA and FQGNSA. Sequencing libraries for TCR beta were prepared with iRepertoire HTBI primers and Arm-PCR of CDR3 regions. TCRdb used MiXCR to reprocess the multiplex PCR reads, holding one entry per CDR3 protein. Here the sample spans hundreds of thousands of distinct CDR3 sequences, more than 15% being singletons. Time point indicated: newly diagnosed GD, antithyroid drugs for less than 3 months. Scientists built the TCR library using RNA that was extracted from PBMCs. These sequences were also reported in another study, on T cells in Graves' hyperthyroidism and ophthalmopathy. That publication notes: HTBI primers were used for first-round RT-PCR of the TCR CDR3.

This sample comprised peripheral blood mononuclear cells (PBMCs), obtained at new diagnosis, from a patient treated with antithyroid drugs. V is TRBV7-2 and J is TRBJ2-5; TRBD2 aligns across 12 bases. This receptor was obtained from a woman aged 35-65 years with Graves disease. The CDR3 coding sequence is TGTGCCAGCAGCTTAAGGCCTAGCGGGGGGGAGAGAGAGACCCAGTACTTC. Translating it yields CASSLRPSGGERETQYF.